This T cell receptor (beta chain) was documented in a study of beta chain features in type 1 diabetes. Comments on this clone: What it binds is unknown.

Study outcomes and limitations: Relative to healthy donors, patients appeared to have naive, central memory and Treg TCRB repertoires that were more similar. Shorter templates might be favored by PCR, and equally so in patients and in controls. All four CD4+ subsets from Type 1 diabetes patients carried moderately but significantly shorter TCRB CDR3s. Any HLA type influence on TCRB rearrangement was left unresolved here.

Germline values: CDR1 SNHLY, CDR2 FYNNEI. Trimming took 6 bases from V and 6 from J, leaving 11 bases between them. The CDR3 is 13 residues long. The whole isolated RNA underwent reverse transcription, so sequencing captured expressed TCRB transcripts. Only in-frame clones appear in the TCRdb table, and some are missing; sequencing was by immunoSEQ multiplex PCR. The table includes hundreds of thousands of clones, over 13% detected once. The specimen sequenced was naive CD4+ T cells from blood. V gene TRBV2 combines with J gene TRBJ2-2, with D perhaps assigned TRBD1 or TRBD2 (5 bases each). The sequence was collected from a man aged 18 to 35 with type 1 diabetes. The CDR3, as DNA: TGTGCCAGCAGCACAACGGGACCCGGGGAGCTGTTTTTT. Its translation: CASSTTGPGELFF.